The next 9 T cell receptor beta chains were all read from a single sample in a study of blood T cell repertoires in COVID-19. TCRdb's copy holds only in-frame clones and misses some; the assay was immunoSEQ multiplex PCR. The data show roughly 50,000 clones, 70% to 90% seen once. The source material was peripheral blood. The receptors were gathered from a woman aged 55 to 70 with active COVID-19.

The CDR3 DNA reads TGTGCCAGCAGTTACCGGCGGGGGGTAAGCGGGGAGCTGTTTTTT. This translates into CASSYRRGVSGELFF. The V and J genes are TRBV6-5 and TRBJ2-2; TRBD2 matches at 8 bases. Unmatched junction bases numbered 6, after V lost 2 bases and J lost 7 bases. CDR3 length equals 15 residues. Germline loops: CDR1 MNHEY, CDR2 SVGAGI.

The V gene is TRBV27, the J gene TRBJ1-1; unclear D gene. Trimming shortened V by 0 bases and J by 4 bases, and 9 bases separated the two germline ends. In germline, CDR1 is MNHEY, CDR2 SMNVEV (reference sequence). The CDR3 spans 14 residues. In DNA, the CDR3 is TGTGCCAGCAGTTTATCGCGGGGTAGCACTGAAGCTTTCTTT. This encodes CASSLSRGSTEAFF.

J is TRBJ1-5 and V is TRBV6-4; D perhaps matches TRBD1 (6 bases). Between the trimmed V and J ends, which lost 0 bases and 1 base, there was a span of 19 bases. Germline CDR1 MRHNA, CDR2 SNTAGT. The CDR3 contains 19 residues. DNA for the CDR3: TGTGCCAGCAGTGACTCGATTGAGGGGGACCATGGGAGCAATCAGCCCCAGCATTTT. It yields the protein CASSDSIEGDHGSNQPQHF.

This clone came up once. The gene calls are TRBV9 and TRBJ2-3; TRBD2 matches 7 bases. The junction had 7 bases not matched to a gene; V was cut back by 2 bases and J by 4 bases. There are 15 residues in the CDR3. Germline V CDR1 and CDR2: SGDLS, YYNGEE. This chain's CDR3 is CASSVGRSGADTQYF. The CDR3 DNA follows: TGTGCCAGCAGCGTCGGACGCAGCGGGGCAGATACGCAGTATTTT.

This chain uses TRBV25-1 with TRBJ2-1; 10 bases are shared with TRBD1. CDR3 length: 15 residues. Per germline, CDR1 MGHDK and CDR2 SYGVNS. The J segment lost 9 bases and the V segment lost 5 bases, leaving 10 bases of the junction unmatched. As DNA, the CDR3 is TGTGCCAGCAGTTCCCGGACAGGGGGTTCTCCTGAGCAGTTCTTC. Translated: CASSSRTGGSPEQFF.

The chain links TRBV9 to TRBJ1-2, with D possibly TRBD1 on 5 matching bases. The CDR3 is 16 amino acids. Germline V CDR1 and CDR2: SGDLS, YYNGEE. Trimming cost V 3 bases and J 7 bases, with 22 bases left between them. CDR3 residues: CASSDRVGTPRGGYTF. The DNA of the CDR3 is TGTGCCAGCAGCGACCGTGTTGGGACTCCCCGGGGTGGCTACACCTTC. Drawing the rest from reference TRBV9 and TRBJ1-2, the complete variable domain is DSGVTQTPKHLITATGQRVTLRCSPRSGDLSVYWYQQSLDQGLQFLIQYYNGEERAKGNILERFSAQQFPDLHSELNLSSLELGDSALYFCASSDRVGTPRGGYTFGSGTRLTVV.

V is TRBV6-5 and J is TRBJ2-7; 9 bases map to TRBD1. Germline CDR1 and CDR2: MNHEY and SVGAGI. J lost 7 bases, V lost 6 bases, and 10 bases had no gene match. The CDR3 has 14 amino acids. CDR3 region: CASRDGQGLEEQYF. CDR3 nucleotide sequence: TGTGCCAGCAGGGACGGACAGGGGTTGGAAGAGCAGTACTTC.

Only one count was recorded for this clone. The chain uses TRBV2 and TRBJ2-7; TRBD2 matches at 8 bases. The germline V gene encodes CDR1 SNHLY and CDR2 FYNNEI. The CDR3 totals 14 residues. V shed 7 bases, J shed 7 bases, and the junction held 12 bases outside the gene matches. CDR3 in DNA: TGTGCCAGCACTTTGGGCCGGGGGGGGTATGAGCAGTACTTC. Its translation is CASTLGRGGYEQYF.

Only a few counts were recorded for this clone. V usage is TRBV5-4 and J usage is TRBJ1-5; TRBD1 agrees at 7 bases. The length of the CDR3 is 14 residues. Germline CDR1 and CDR2: SGHNT and YYREEE (reference sequence). The V segment lost 5 bases and the J segment 10 bases; nucleotides outside the gene matches: 12. This CDR3 reads CASSADRSYPPQHF. As DNA, the CDR3 is TGTGCCAGCAGTGCGGACAGGAGTTATCCCCCCCAGCATTTT.